This TCR beta chain appears in the sequencing data of a study of synovial regulatory T cells in juvenile arthritis. Study conclusions and caveats: Blood Treg cells that were inflammation-associated showed lower TCR diversity than other blood Treg cells. iaTreg cells shared more CDR3 sequences with synovial Tregs than other blood Tregs did.

Assay: immunoSEQ multiplex PCR; the TCRdb copy retains only in-frame clones and omits some. This sample's table has just under 10,000 clones. In germline, CDR1 is SEHNR, CDR2 FQNEAQ (reference sequence). There are 14 residues in the CDR3. No coding sequence is recorded. Median age around 12 years (roughly 2.3-25); median disease duration about 7 years (0.2-19.1). Note on this clone: The antigen is undetermined.

The clonotype originates from a donor between 2 and 29 years old with juvenile idiopathic arthritis. The sample comprised Treg cells from blood. As for subset: remaining (HLA-DR-negative) circulating blood Treg cells. The rearrangement joins TRBV7-9 to TRBJ1-2; absent DNA, TCRdb's TRBD1 call cannot be checked. The CDR3 protein is CASSFGQGGYGYTF.